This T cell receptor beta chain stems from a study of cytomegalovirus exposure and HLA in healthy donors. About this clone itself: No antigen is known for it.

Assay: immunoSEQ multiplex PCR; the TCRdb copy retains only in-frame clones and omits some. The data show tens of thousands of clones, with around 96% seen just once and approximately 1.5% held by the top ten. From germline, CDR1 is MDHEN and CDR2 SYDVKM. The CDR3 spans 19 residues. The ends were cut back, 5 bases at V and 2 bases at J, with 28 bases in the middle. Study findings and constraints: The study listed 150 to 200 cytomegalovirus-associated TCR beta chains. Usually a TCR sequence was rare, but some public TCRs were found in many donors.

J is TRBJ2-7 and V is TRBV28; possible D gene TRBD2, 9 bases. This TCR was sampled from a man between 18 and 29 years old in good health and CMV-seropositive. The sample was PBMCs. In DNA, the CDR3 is TGTGCCAGCAGTGGACAGGGTGGTGGGGCTAGCGGGATCACCTACGAGCAGTACTTC. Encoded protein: CASSGQGGGASGITYEQYF.